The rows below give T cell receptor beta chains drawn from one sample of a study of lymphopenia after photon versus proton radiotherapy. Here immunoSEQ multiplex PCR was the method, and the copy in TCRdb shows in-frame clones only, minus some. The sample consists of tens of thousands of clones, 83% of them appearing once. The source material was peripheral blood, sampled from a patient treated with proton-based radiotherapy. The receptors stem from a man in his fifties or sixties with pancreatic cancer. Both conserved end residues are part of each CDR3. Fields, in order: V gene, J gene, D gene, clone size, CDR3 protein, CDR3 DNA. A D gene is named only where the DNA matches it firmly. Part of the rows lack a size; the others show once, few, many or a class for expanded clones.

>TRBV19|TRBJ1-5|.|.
CASSSQGQPQHF
TGTGCCAGTAGCTCCCAGGGTCAGCCCCAGCATTTT
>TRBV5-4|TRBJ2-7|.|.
CASSLGGQQGYEQYF
TGTGCCAGCAGCTTGGGAGGCCAACAAGGGTACGAGCAGTACTTC
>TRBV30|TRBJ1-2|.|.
CACAGSTPDGYTF
TGTGCCTGTGCCGGGTCTACTCCGGATGGCTACACCTTC
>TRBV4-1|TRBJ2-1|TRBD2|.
CASGGLAADEQFF
TGCGCCAGCGGGGGACTAGCCGCCGATGAGCAGTTCTTC
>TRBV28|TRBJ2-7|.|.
CASSLTGPLGEQYF
TGTGCCAGCAGTTTAACGGGGCCCCTAGGCGAGCAGTACTTC
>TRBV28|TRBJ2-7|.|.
CASSRPVPPAEQYF
TGTGCCAGCAGCCGACCGGTCCCCCCGGCCGAGCAGTACTTC
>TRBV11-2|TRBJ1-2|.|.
CASSLEGNSYGYTF
TGTGCCAGCAGCTTAGAGGGGAATAGCTATGGCTACACCTTC
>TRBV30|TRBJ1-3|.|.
CAWSVGPARFSGNTIYF
TGTGCCTGGAGTGTAGGTCCGGCTAGATTCTCTGGAAACACCATATATTTT
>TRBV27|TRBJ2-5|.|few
CASSARRGRGETQYF
TGTGCCAGCAGTGCCCGCCGGGGCCGAGGGGAGACCCAGTACTTC
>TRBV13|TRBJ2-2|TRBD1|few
CASSSQTGSGTGELFF
TGTGCCAGCAGCTCGCAGACAGGGTCGGGCACCGGGGAGCTGTTTTTT
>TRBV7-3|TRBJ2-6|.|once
CASSPQVSGANVLTF
TGTGCCAGCAGCCCGCAGGTTTCTGGGGCCAACGTCCTGACTTTC
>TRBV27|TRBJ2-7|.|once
CASSLRRSNSEQYF
TGTGCCAGCAGTTTACGACGGAGTAATAGCGAGCAGTACTTC
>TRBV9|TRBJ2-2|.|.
CASARLVTGELFF
TGTGCCAGCGCCCGTCTGGTCACCGGGGAGCTGTTTTTT
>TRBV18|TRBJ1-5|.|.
CASSPGTPFSGNQPQHF
TGTGCCAGCTCACCCGGGACACCTTTCTCTGGCAATCAGCCCCAGCATTTT
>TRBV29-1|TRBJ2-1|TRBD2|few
CSVGGPTEREGSYNEQFF
TGCAGCGTTGGTGGGCCCACTGAGCGGGAGGGCTCCTACAATGAGCAGTTCTTC
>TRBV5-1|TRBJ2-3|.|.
CASSLVGAWADTQYF
TGCGCCAGCAGCTTGGTCGGGGCCTGGGCAGATACGCAGTATTTT
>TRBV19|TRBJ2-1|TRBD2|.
CASSASGIVNEQFF
TGTGCCAGTAGCGCTAGCGGGATAGTTAATGAGCAGTTCTTC
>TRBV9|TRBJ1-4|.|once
CASSVSEGGNEKLFF
TGTGCCAGCAGCGTCTCGGAGGGGGGGAATGAAAAACTGTTTTTT
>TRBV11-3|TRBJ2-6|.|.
CASSLGPVSGANVLTF
TGTGCCAGCAGCTTAGGGCCGGTCTCTGGGGCCAACGTCCTGACTTTC
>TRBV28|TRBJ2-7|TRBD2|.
CASSSGTSIYEQYF
TGTGCCAGCAGTTCCGGGACTAGCATCTACGAGCAGTACTTC
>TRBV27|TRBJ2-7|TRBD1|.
CASSLLGQGREQYF
TGTGCCAGCAGTTTATTGGGACAGGGGAGGGAGCAGTACTTC
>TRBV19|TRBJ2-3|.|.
CASSQRGSLTDTQYF
TGTGCCAGTAGTCAGCGAGGCAGCCTCACAGATACGCAGTATTTT
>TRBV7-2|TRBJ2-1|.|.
CASTPRGGRGEQFF
TGTGCCAGCACCCCGAGGGGGGGTCGGGGCGAGCAGTTCTTC
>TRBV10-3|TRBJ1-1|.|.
CAIKDAMNTEAFF
TGTGCCATCAAGGACGCTATGAACACTGAAGCTTTCTTT
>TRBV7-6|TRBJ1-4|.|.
CASSLGGHGEKLFF
TGTGCCAGCAGCTTAGGGGGGCACGGTGAAAAACTGTTTTTT
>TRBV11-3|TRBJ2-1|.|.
CASSLTLAFYDEQFF
TGTGCCAGCAGCTTAACCCTAGCTTTTTATGATGAGCAGTTCTTC
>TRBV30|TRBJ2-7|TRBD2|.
CAWSVRGGAEQYF
TGTGCCTGGAGTGTACGGGGGGGAGCCGAGCAGTACTTC
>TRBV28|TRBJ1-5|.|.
CASKDRRDQPQHF
TGTGCCAGCAAGGACCGGCGGGATCAGCCCCAGCATTTT
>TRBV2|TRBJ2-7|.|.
CASSDGARGGYEQYF
TGTGCCAGCAGTGACGGGGCCCGGGGCGGGTACGAGCAGTACTTC
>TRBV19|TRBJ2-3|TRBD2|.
CASSSYPSGRDTQYF
TGTGCCAGTAGTTCTTATCCTAGCGGGAGGGATACGCAGTATTTT
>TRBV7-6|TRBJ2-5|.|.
CASSREGETQYF
TGTGCCAGCAGCCGAGAGGGGGAGACCCAGTACTTC
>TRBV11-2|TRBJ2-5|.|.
CASSPQGHPGQETQYF
TGTGCCAGCAGCCCTCAGGGACACCCGGGGCAAGAGACCCAGTACTTC
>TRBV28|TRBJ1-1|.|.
CASSLASGGRAFF
TGTGCCAGCAGTTTAGCCTCGGGGGGAAGGGCTTTCTTT
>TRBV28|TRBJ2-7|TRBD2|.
CASSFLAGGAHEQYF
TGTGCCAGCAGTTTTCTAGCGGGAGGAGCCCACGAGCAGTACTTC
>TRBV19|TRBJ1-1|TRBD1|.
CASSKNRDREAFF
TGTGCCAGTAGTAAAAACCGGGACAGAGAAGCTTTCTTT
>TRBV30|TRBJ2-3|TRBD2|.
CAWSGTSGTLDTQYF
TGTGCCTGGAGCGGGACTAGCGGGACCCTGGATACGCAGTATTTT
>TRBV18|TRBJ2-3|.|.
CASSPSIATSDTQYF
TGTGCCAGCTCCCCTTCTATCGCCACCAGTGATACGCAGTATTTT
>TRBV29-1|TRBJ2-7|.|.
CSVAPSGTYREQYF
TGCAGCGTCGCCCCCTCCGGGACCTACAGGGAGCAGTACTTC
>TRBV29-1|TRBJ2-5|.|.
CSVWGGIQETQYF
TGCAGCGTTTGGGGTGGGATACAAGAGACCCAGTACTTC
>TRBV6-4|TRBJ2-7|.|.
CASSLEVSYEQYF
TGTGCCAGTAGTCTGGAAGTCTCCTACGAGCAGTACTTC
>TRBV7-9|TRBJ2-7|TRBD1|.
CASSARQGATYEQYF
TGTGCCAGCAGCGCCCGACAGGGGGCTACCTACGAGCAGTACTTC
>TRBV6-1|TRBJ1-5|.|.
CASSEDRLTFNQPQHF
TGTGCCAGCAGTGAAGACAGGCTAACTTTCAATCAGCCCCAGCATTTT
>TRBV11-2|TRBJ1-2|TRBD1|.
CASSSDRGRWNGYTF
TGTGCCAGCAGCTCCGACAGGGGGCGGTGGAATGGCTACACCTTC
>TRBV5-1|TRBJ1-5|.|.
CASSIDSNQPQHF
TGCGCCAGCAGCATCGACTCGAATCAGCCCCAGCATTTT
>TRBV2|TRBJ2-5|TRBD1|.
CASTPTGGQGWYF
TGTGCCAGCACTCCTACCGGAGGACAGGGTTGGTACTTC
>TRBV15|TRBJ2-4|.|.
CATSKPKGGLAKNIQYF
TGTGCCACCAGCAAACCGAAGGGGGGACTAGCCAAAAACATTCAGTACTTC
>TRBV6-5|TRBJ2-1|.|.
CATRTVNEQFF
TGTGCCACCCGGACAGTGAATGAGCAGTTCTTC
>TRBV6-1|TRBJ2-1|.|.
CASSEGGEQFF
TGTGCCAGCAGTGAAGGCGGTGAGCAGTTCTTC
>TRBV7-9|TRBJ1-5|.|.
CASSLAAGSNQPQHF
TGTGCCAGCAGCTTAGCTGCAGGCTCCAATCAGCCCCAGCATTTT
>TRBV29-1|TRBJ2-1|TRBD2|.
CSVLSSGREDEQFF
TGCAGCGTTCTTTCTAGCGGGAGAGAGGATGAGCAGTTCTTC
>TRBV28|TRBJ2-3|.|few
CASSPDSIGTDTQYF
TGTGCCAGCAGCCCGGACTCAATCGGCACAGATACGCAGTATTTT
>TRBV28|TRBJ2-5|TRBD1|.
CASSSRGTGVETQYF
TGTGCCAGCAGTTCCCGCGGGACAGGGGTAGAGACCCAGTACTTC
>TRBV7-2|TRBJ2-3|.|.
CASSLVLADTQYF
TGTGCCAGCAGCTTAGTTCTGGCAGATACGCAGTATTTT